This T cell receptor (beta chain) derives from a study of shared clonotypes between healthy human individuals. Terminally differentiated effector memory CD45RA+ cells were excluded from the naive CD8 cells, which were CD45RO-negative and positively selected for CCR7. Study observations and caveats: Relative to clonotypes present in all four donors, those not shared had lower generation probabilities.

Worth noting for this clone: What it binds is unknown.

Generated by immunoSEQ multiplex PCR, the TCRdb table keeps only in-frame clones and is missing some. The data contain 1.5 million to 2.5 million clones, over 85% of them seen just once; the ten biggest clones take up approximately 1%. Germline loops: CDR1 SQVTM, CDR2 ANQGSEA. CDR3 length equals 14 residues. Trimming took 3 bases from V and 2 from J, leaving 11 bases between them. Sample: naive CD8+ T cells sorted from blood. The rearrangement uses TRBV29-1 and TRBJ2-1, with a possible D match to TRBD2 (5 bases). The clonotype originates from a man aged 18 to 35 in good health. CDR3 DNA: TGCAGCGTTGAGAGGGAGAACCCCTACAATGAGCAGTTCTTC. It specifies CSVERENPYNEQFF.